What follows are 5 T cell receptor beta chains derived from one specimen sequenced in a study of blood T cells in healthy people across ages. With a J-beta primer mix and a sample-barcoded 5' primer, a second PCR ran roughly 6 to 11 cycles. TCRdb redid the calling of the 5' RACE reads with MiXCR, one entry per CDR3 protein. The sample has roughly 1.5 million distinct CDR3 sequences, 42% seen once; the top ten hold just over 4%. The specimen sequenced was blood. These TCRs come from a woman younger than 35 in good health.

This rearrangement joins TRBV4-1 to TRBJ1-1; 7 nucleotides agree with TRBD1. There are 16 residues in the CDR3. Germline CDR1 and CDR2: MGHRA and YSYEKL. J was trimmed by 4 bases and V by 0 bases; bases with no gene match: 8. CDR3 protein: CASSQELKGARTEAFF. The CDR3 coding sequence is TGCGCCAGCAGCCAAGAGCTAAAGGGGGCGCGCACTGAAGCTTTCTTT.

This clonotype was seen many times. The J gene is TRBJ2-1, the V gene TRBV9; D may be TRBD2 (5 bases). V lost 0 bases, J lost 0 bases, and 7 bases lay in between. The CDR3 has 15 amino acids. The V gene's germline CDR1 is SGDLS and CDR2 YYNGEE. CDR3 sequence: CASSVAGGSYNEQFF. CDR3 bases: TGTGCCAGCAGCGTAGCAGGAGGCTCCTACAATGAGCAGTTCTTC.

The chain couples TRBV7-6 to TRBJ2-5, with TRBD1 as a possible D gene (5 bases). Germline CDR1 reads SGHVS; CDR2 reads FNYEAQ. This CDR3 has 16 amino acids. The ends were cut back, 5 bases at V and 0 bases at J, with 16 bases in the middle. The CDR3 sequence is CASSPIGRQNQETQYF. The CDR3 DNA reads as TGTGCCAGCAGCCCAATAGGGCGACAGAACCAAGAGACCCAGTACTTC.

Details on this clonotype: The germline gene is not matched at one end of the junction; a read error may be the cause. The chain links TRBV6-5 to TRBJ2-5; a possible D gene is TRBD2 (5 bases). The CDR3 is 13 amino acids. Germline V gene lookup returns CDR1 MNHEY and CDR2 SVGAGI. CDR3 amino acids: CASSDGLQETRYF. CDR3 nucleotides: TGTGCCAGCAGTGATGGACTCCAAGAGACCCGGTACTTC.

The V and J genes are TRBV7-2 and TRBJ2-7, with 12 bases fitting TRBD2. Germline assignment: CDR1 SGHTA and CDR2 FQGNSA. The CDR3 has 16 amino acids. The V and J ends lost 5 bases and 7 bases, in that order; junction bases with no gene match: 12. The CDR3 DNA follows: TGTGCCAGCAGCACGACTAGCGGGAGAAGGGGAAATGAGCAGTACTTC. Protein sequence: CASSTTSGRRGNEQYF.